Below are 23 T cell receptor beta chains sequenced from a single sample in a study of response to subunit inactivated influenza vaccine. TCRdb re-called the RT-PCR reads with MiXCR, one entry per CDR3 protein. The sample consists of about 620,000 distinct CDR3 sequences, around 11% of them appearing once. Source: PBMCs from blood, taken on the day of vaccination. These receptors were collected from a man aged 50-60 years who received an inactivated influenza vaccine.

The table lists this clonotype with a few counts. The chain combines TRBV18 with TRBJ2-5; D ambiguous. The germline gives CDR1 KGHSH, CDR2 LQKENI. The CDR3 is 13 amino acids. The V end lost 6 bases, the J end lost 3 bases, and 11 bases lay between the germline ends. CDR3: CASSRSAKETQYF. CDR3 nucleotides: TGTGCCAGCTCCCGGTCGGCAAAAGAGACCCAGTACTTC.

The chain combines TRBV29-1 with TRBJ1-4; D is perhaps TRBD1 (5 bases). This CDR3 region has 13 residues. Trimming removed 4 bases at V and 11 bases at J, with 17 bases between. Germline loops: CDR1 SQVTM, CDR2 ANQGSEA. CDR3 protein: CSVVRRGTAKLFF. For the CDR3, the DNA is TGCAGCGTTGTACGGAGGGGAACGGCGAAACTGTTTTTT.

This clonotype was seen only a few times. The rearrangement joins TRBV30 to TRBJ2-7; 9 positions agree with TRBD2. The CDR3 has 13 residues. V lost 7 bases, J lost 1 base, and 5 bases stayed unmatched. Germline CDR1 reads GTSNPN; CDR2 reads SVGIG (reference sequence). The CDR3 protein is CALGSGRSYEQYF. DNA of the CDR3: TGTGCCTTGGGAAGCGGGAGGTCCTACGAGCAGTACTTC.

The genes are TRBV6-2 or TRBV6-3 and TRBJ1-2; D may be TRBD1 (5 bases). This CDR3 is 15 amino acids long. Germline lookup yields CDR1 MNHEY and CDR2 SVGEGT. Trimming took off 2 bases at V and 2 bases at J, with 12 bases between the two ends. CDR3 region: CASSYRAGKNYGYTF. CDR3 bases: TGTGCCAGCAGTTACCGGGCAGGGAAGAACTATGGCTACACCTTC.

This clonotype has a handful of counts. A read error may produce the germline difference seen at one junction end. The chain combines TRBV5-1 with TRBJ2-5; D remains unclear. CDR3 size: 12 residues. Germline values: CDR1 SGHRS, CDR2 YFSETQ. In nucleotides, the CDR3 is TGCGCCAGCAGCTTCGACTTGTCGACCCATTACTTC. It yields the protein CASSFDLSTHYF.

This clonotype has a handful of counts. The V call is TRBV20-1, the J call TRBJ2-1; no reliable D call. This CDR3 region has 16 residues. Germline CDR1 and CDR2: DFQATT and SNEGSKA (reference sequence). Trimming stripped 7 bases from V and 9 bases from J, with 28 bases between. In DNA form, the CDR3 reads TGCAGTGTACATGACTCCCTCGACCCCCGCATATCTGAGCAGTTCTTC. This translates into CSVHDSLDPRISEQFF.

This clonotype turned up a few times. One junction end does not reproduce the germline sequence, and a read error may be involved. The chain joins TRBV30 to TRBJ2-3; TRBD2 matches 8 bases. The CDR3 sequence is 12 residues long. Germline V gene sequence: CDR1 GTSNPN, CDR2 SVGIG (reference sequence). DNA of the CDR3: TGCGGGAGCGGGGGACCCGGGGATACGCAGTATTTT. As protein: CGSGGPGDTQYF.

This clonotype was counted once. The chain is built from TRBV7-2 and TRBJ2-1; perhaps TRBD1 as D (5 bases). V was trimmed by 8 bases and J by 10 bases, leaving 24 bases between them. Germline CDR1 and CDR2: SGHTA and FQGNSA. The CDR3 has 15 residues. As DNA, the CDR3 is TGTGCCAGCGGACGCGACCGGGCGGTTCAGGGCGAGCAGTTCTTC. Translation: CASGRDRAVQGEQFF.

The chain combines TRBV28 with TRBJ2-1, with unresolved D. Trimming stripped 6 bases from V and 3 bases from J, with 15 bases between. This CDR3 region has 15 residues. CDR1 is MDHEN and CDR2 is SYDVKM in the germline V gene. In nucleotides, the CDR3 is TGTGCCAGCAGCCGAACTACCCTAGTCTACAATGAGCAGTTCTTC. Its translation is CASSRTTLVYNEQFF.

This clonotype showed up many times. The genes are TRBV12-3 or TRBV12-4 and TRBJ2-1, with D uncertain. V was pared by 0 bases and J by 4 bases, with 7 bases between. The CDR3 spans 14 residues. CDR3 nucleotide sequence: TGTGCCAGCAGTTTAGCGCCGTCTTACAATGAGCAGTTCTTC. Amino acids: CASSLAPSYNEQFF.

The genes are TRBV6-1 and TRBJ2-3, with 10 bases aligning to TRBD1. The germline V gene has CDR1 MNHNS and CDR2 SASEGT. After removal of 7 bases from V and 1 base from J, the junction contained 11 bases not matched to a gene. The CDR3 totals 17 residues. The CDR3 spells CASIDRRDRGGTDTQYF. The CDR3 region has the DNA TGTGCCAGCATCGATCGTCGGGACAGGGGAGGCACAGATACGCAGTATTTT.

At least ten counts were recorded for this clonotype. The genes are TRBV20-1 and TRBJ2-7; 9 bases agree with TRBD1. V lost 4 bases and J lost 6; bases outside the gene matches: 7. The CDR3 covers 13 residues. Germline CDR1 is DFQATT and CDR2 is SNEGSKA (reference sequence). The CDR3 bases are TGCAGTGCTAAGGGACAGGGACGTGGCGAGCAGTACTTC. Encoded protein: CSAKGQGRGEQYF.

This clonotype was recorded at least ten times. The J gene is TRBJ2-1, the V gene TRBV5-1; 8 nucleotides line up with TRBD1. V lost 6 bases and J lost 0; bases outside the gene matches: 8. CDR1 and CDR2 (germline): SGHRS, YFSETQ. CDR3 length: 16 amino acids. The CDR3 sequence: CASTRTGKSSYNEQFF. CDR3 sequence (DNA): TGCGCCAGCACGAGGACAGGGAAAAGCTCCTACAATGAGCAGTTCTTC.

V gene TRBV7-9 combines with J gene TRBJ1-1; TRBD1 aligns across 8 bases. V gave up 3 bases and J gave up 3 bases; unmatched junction bases: 9. Germline V gene sequence: CDR1 SEHNR, CDR2 FQNEAQ (reference sequence). CDR3 size: 16 residues. This CDR3 reads CASSFSGGQVYTEAFF. Here the CDR3 DNA reads TGTGCCAGCAGCTTCTCAGGGGGACAGGTTTACACTGAAGCTTTCTTT.

This clonotype was seen a handful of times. The V and J genes are TRBV5-1 and TRBJ2-2; D ambiguous. The CDR3 is 18 residues long. The V gene's germline CDR1 is SGHRS and CDR2 YFSETQ. V was pared by 0 bases and J by 7 bases, with 22 bases between. Written as DNA, the CDR3 is TGCGCCAGCAGCTTGGAGTGGCGGACCCGTAATCGGGTCGGGGAGCTGTTTTTT. Protein product: CASSLEWRTRNRVGELFF. Using reference TRBV5-1 and TRBJ2-2 for the parts outside the CDR3, the full variable domain is KAGVTQTPRYLIKTRGQQVTLSCSPISGHRSVSWYQQTPGQGLQFLFEYFSETQRNKGNFPGRFSGRQFSNSRSEMNVSTLELGDSALYLCASSLEWRTRNRVGELFFGEGSRLTVL.

Ten or more counts support this clonotype. The V call is TRBV5-1, the J call TRBJ1-1; D remains ambiguous. V was cut by 2 bases and J by 5 bases, with 10 bases left in between. The CDR3 sequence is 13 residues long. Germline CDR1 and CDR2: SGHRS and YFSETQ. CDR3 nucleotide sequence: TGCGCCAGCAGCTTTGGGGAAGGTACTGAAGCTTTCTTT. Its translation is CASSFGEGTEAFF. Full variable domain (outside the CDR3, taken from reference TRBV5-1 and TRBJ1-1): KAGVTQTPRYLIKTRGQQVTLSCSPISGHRSVSWYQQTPGQGLQFLFEYFSETQRNKGNFPGRFSGRQFSNSRSEMNVSTLELGDSALYLCASSFGEGTEAFFGQGTRLTVV.

This clonotype turned up a few times. The chain couples TRBV7-3 to TRBJ2-1; D is ambiguous. V lost 5 bases, J lost 5 bases, and 10 bases lay in between. Germline loops: CDR1 SGHTA, CDR2 FQGTGA. The CDR3 spans 13 residues. The CDR3 coding sequence is TGTGCCAGCAGCCCCATTCCTAACAATGAGCAGTTCTTC. Protein product: CASSPIPNNEQFF.

This clonotype was detected a few times. V usage is TRBV4-3 and J usage is TRBJ2-7; the D gene is possibly TRBD2 (6 bases). This CDR3 has 15 residues. Deletions cut 1 base from V and 0 bases from J, with 10 bases between. The germline V gene encodes CDR1 LGHNA and CDR2 YSLEER. The CDR3 region has the DNA TGCGCCAGCAGCCAAGCAAGCGGGCACTCCTACGAGCAGTACTTC. This sequence encodes CASSQASGHSYEQYF.

The V gene is TRBV10-2, the J gene TRBJ2-7, with a possible D match to TRBD1 (6 bases). V was pared by 4 bases and J by 4 bases, with 11 bases between. This CDR3 comprises 13 residues. The germline gives CDR1 WSHSY, CDR2 SAAADI. CDR3 residues: CASSVPGEYEQYF. CDR3 DNA: TGCGCCAGCAGTGTACCAGGGGAGTACGAGCAGTACTTC.

This clonotype was picked up a small number of times. The CDR3 loop reads CATSASGSFSEQYF. The CDR3 DNA follows: TGTGCCACCAGCGCGAGCGGGAGTTTTTCCGAGCAGTACTTC. The chain couples TRBV15 to TRBJ2-7; 8 bases are shared with TRBD2. V gave up 5 bases and J gave up 6 bases; unmatched junction bases: 9. Germline CDR1 reads LNHNV; CDR2 reads YYDKDF (reference sequence). The CDR3 runs to 14 residues.

This clonotype was counted many times. The chain couples TRBV28 to TRBJ2-7; 7 bases are shared with TRBD2. The CDR3 consists of 15 residues. From germline, CDR1 is MDHEN and CDR2 SYDVKM. The J segment lost 3 bases and the V segment lost 5 bases, leaving 10 bases of the junction unmatched. The CDR3 nucleotides are TGTGCCAGCAGTCCCGGGGGAGGGGTGGTCTACGAGCAGTACTTC. It yields the protein CASSPGGGVVYEQYF.

This clonotype was counted many times. The chain recombines TRBV7-9 with TRBJ2-1; D call uncertain. The ends were cut back, 4 bases at V and 5 bases at J, with 6 bases in the middle. The germline V gene encodes CDR1 SEHNR and CDR2 FQNEAQ (reference sequence). The CDR3 consists of 12 residues. The CDR3 is CASSSGHNEQFF. CDR3 sequence (DNA): TGTGCCAGCAGCTCCGGACACAATGAGCAGTTCTTC.

This clonotype was observed a handful of times. The gene calls are TRBV7-8 and TRBJ2-7; 10 bases fit TRBD2. Germline assignment: CDR1 SGHVS and CDR2 FQNEAQ. V shed 5 bases and J 5 bases; nucleotides not matched to a gene: 15. This CDR3 has 17 residues. CDR3 protein: CASSRRLAGAQSNEQYF. The CDR3, as DNA: TGTGCCAGCAGCCGGAGGCTAGCGGGAGCCCAAAGTAACGAGCAGTACTTC.